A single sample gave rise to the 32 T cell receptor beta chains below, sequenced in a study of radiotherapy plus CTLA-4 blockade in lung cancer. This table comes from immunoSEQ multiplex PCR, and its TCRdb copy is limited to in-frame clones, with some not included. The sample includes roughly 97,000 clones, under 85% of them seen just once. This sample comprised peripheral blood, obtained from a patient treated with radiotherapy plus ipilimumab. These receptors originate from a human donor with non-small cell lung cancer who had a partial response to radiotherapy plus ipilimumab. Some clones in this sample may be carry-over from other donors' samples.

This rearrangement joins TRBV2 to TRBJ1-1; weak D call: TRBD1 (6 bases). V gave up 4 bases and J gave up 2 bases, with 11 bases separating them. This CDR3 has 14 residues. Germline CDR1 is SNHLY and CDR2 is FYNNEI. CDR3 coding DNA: TGTGCCAGCAGTGCGCGGGGGGCTAACACTGAAGCTTTCTTT. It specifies CASSARGANTEAFF.

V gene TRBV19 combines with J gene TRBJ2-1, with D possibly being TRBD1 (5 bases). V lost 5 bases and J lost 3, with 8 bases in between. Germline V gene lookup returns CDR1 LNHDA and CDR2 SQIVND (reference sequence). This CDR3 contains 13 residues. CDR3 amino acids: CASSPGRYNEQFF. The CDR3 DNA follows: TGTGCCAGTAGTCCAGGGCGCTACAATGAGCAGTTCTTC.

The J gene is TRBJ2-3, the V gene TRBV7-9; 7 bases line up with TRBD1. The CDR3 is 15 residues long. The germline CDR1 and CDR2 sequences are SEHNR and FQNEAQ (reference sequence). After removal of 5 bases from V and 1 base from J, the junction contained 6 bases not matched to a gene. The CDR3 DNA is TGTGCCAGCAGCCTAACCGGGACAGGCACAGATACGCAGTATTTT. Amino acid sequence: CASSLTGTGTDTQYF.

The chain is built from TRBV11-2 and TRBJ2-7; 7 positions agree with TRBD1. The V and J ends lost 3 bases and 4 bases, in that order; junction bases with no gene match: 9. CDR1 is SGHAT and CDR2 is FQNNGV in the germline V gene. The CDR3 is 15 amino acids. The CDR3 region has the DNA TGTGCCAGCAGCTTCCAGCCGGGACAGCCTTACGAGCAGTACTTC. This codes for CASSFQPGQPYEQYF.

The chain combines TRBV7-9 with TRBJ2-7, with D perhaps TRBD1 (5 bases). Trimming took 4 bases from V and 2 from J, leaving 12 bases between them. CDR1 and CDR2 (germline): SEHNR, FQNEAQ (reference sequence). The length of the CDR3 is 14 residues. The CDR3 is CASSSPTVPYEQYF. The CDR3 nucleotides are TGTGCCAGCAGCTCACCGACAGTACCCTACGAGCAGTACTTC.

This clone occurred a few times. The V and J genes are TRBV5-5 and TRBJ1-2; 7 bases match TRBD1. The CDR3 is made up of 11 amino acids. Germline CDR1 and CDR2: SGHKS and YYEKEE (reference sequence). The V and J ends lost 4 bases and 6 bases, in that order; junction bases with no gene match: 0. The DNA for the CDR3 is TGTGCCAGCAGCACAGGGGATGGCTACACCTTC. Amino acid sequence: CASSTGDGYTF.

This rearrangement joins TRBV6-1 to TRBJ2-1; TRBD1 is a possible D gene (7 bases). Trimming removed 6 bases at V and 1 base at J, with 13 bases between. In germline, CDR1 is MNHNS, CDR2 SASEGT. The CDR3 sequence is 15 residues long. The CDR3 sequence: CASRGSGGSYNEQFF. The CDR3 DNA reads TGTGCCAGCAGGGGCTCAGGGGGGTCCTACAATGAGCAGTTCTTC.

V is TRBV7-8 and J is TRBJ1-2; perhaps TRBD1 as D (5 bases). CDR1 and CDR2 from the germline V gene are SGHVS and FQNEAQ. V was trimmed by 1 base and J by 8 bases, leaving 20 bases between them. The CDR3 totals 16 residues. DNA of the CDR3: TGTGCCAGCAGCTTAGGGTCCATGGGAGGGGTGCGCGGCTACACCTTC. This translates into CASSLGSMGGVRGYTF.

CDR3 sequence: CASSAPGTGEQYF. CDR3 in DNA: TGTGCCAGCAGCGCCCCCGGGACAGGGGAGCAGTACTTC. The V call is TRBV7-9, the J call TRBJ2-7, with TRBD1 identical over 9 bases. V trimming: 5 bases; J trimming: 7 bases; junction bases outside the gene matches: 6. CDR3 size: 13 residues. The germline V gene encodes CDR1 SEHNR and CDR2 FQNEAQ (reference sequence).

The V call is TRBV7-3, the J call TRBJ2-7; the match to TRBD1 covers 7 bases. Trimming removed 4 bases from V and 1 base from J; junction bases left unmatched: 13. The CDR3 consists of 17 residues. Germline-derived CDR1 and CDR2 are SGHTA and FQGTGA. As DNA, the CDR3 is TGTGCCAGCAGCTACCCCTCCCGTCGGGACAGTTCCTACGAGCAGTACTTC. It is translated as CASSYPSRRDSSYEQYF. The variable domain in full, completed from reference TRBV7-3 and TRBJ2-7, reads GAGVSQTPSNKVTEKGKYVELRCDPISGHTALYWYRQSLGQGPEFLIYFQGTGAADDSGLPNDRFFAVRPEGSVSTLKIQRTERGDSAVYLCASSYPSRRDSSYEQYFGPGTRLTVT.

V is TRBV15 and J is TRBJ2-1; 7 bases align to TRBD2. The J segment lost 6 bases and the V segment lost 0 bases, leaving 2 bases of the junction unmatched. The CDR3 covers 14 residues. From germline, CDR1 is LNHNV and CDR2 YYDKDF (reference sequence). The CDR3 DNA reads TGTGCCACCAGCAGAGATAGGACTAGCAATGAGCAGTTCTTC. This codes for CATSRDRTSNEQFF. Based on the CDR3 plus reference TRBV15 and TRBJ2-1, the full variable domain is DAMVIQNPRYQVTQFGKPVTLSCSQTLNHNVMYWYQQKSSQAPKLLFHYYDKDFNNEADTPDNFQSRRPNTSFCFLDIRSPGLGDTAMYLCATSRDRTSNEQFFGPGTRLTVL.

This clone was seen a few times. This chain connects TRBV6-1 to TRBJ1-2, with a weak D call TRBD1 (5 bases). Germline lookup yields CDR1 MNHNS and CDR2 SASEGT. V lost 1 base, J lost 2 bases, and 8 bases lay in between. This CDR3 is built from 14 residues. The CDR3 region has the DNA TGTGCCAGCAGTGAAGGCAGGGCCAACTATGGCTACACCTTC. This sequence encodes CASSEGRANYGYTF.

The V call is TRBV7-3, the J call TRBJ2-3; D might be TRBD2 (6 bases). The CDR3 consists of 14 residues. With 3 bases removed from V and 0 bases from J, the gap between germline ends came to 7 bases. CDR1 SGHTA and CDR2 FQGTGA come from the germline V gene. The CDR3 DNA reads TGTGCCAGCAGCTTGCGGGGAAGCACAGATACGCAGTATTTT. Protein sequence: CASSLRGSTDTQYF.

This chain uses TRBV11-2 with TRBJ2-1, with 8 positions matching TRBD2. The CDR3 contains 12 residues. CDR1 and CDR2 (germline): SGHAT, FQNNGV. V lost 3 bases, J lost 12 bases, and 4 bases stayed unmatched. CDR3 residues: CASSFGLAWQFF. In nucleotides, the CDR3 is TGTGCCAGCAGCTTTGGACTAGCTTGGCAGTTCTTC.

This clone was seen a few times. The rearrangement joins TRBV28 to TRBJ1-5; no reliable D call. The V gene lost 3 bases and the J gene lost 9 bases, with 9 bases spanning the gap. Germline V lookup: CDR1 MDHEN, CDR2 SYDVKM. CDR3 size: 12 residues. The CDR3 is CASSLFPRPQHF. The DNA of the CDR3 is TGTGCCAGCAGTTTGTTCCCGCGGCCCCAGCATTTT.

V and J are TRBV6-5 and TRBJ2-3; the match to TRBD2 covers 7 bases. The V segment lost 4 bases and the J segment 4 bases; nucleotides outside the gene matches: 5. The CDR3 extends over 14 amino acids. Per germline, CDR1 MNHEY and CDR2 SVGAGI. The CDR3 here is CASSSQRGSDTQYF. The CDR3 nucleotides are TGTGCCAGCAGTTCCCAGCGGGGCTCAGATACGCAGTATTTT.

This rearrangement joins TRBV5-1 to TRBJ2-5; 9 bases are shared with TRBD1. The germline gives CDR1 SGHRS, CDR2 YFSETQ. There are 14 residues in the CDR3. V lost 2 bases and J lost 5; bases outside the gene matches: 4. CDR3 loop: CASSFQGQGETQYF. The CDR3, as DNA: TGCGCCAGCAGCTTTCAGGGACAGGGTGAGACCCAGTACTTC.

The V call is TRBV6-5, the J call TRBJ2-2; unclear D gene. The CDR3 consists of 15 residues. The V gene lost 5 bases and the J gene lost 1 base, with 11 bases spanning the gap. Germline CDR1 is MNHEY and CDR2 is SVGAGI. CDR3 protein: CASSTRSRNTGELFF. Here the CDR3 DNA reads TGTGCCAGCAGTACCCGCTCCAGGAACACCGGGGAGCTGTTTTTT.

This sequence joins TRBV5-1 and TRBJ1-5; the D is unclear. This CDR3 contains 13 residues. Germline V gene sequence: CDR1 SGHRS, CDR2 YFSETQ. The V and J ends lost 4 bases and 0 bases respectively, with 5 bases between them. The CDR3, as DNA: TGCGCCAGCAGCCGAGATAGCAATCAGCCCCAGCATTTT. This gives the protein CASSRDSNQPQHF.

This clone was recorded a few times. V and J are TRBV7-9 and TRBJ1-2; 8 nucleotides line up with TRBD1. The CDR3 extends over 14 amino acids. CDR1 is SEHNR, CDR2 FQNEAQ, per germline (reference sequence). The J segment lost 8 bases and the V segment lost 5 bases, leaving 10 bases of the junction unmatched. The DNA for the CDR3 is TGTGCCAGCAGCCAAGGACAGGGAGCAGAGGGCTACACCTTC. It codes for CASSQGQGAEGYTF.

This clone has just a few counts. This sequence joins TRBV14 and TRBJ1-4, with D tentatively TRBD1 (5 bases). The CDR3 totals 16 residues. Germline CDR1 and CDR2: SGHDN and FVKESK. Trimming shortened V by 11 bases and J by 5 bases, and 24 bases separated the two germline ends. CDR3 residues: CAASRAQHGRNEKLFF. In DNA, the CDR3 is TGTGCCGCCAGCAGGGCCCAGCACGGCAGAAATGAAAAACTGTTTTTT.

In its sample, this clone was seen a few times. CDR3 loop: CASSPRESGAANEKLFF. CDR3 DNA: TGTGCCAGCTCACCACGAGAGAGCGGGGCGGCTAATGAAAAACTGTTTTTT. V is TRBV18 and J is TRBJ1-4, with TRBD1 as a possible D gene (5 bases). Germline assignment: CDR1 KGHSH and CDR2 LQKENI. CDR3 size: 17 residues. Trimming cost V 1 base and J 3 bases, with 15 bases left between them.

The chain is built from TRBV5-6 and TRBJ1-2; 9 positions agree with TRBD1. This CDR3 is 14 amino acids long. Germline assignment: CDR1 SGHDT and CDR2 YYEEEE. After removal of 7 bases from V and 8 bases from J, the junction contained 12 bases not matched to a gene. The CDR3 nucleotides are TGTGCCAGCGGACCACAGGGGGCGCGAAGAGGCTACACCTTC. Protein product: CASGPQGARRGYTF.

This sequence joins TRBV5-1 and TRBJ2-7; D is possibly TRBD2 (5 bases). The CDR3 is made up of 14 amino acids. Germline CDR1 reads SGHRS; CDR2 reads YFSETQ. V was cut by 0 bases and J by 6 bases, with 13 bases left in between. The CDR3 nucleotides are TGCGCCAGCAGCTTGGCACTGGGAGCCCTCGAGCAGTACTTC. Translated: CASSLALGALEQYF.

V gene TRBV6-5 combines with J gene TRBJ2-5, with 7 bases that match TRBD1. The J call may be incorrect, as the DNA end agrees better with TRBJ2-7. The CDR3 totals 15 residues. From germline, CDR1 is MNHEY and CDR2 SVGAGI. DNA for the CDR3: TGTGCCAGCAGTAGTCTCGGACAGGCTACCTACGAGCAGTACTTC. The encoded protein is CASSSLGQATYEQYF.

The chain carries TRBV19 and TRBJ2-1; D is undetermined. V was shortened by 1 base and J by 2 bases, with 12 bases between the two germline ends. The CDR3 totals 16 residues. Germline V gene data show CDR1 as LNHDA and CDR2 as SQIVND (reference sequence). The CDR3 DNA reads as TGTGCCAGTAGTATAGTGACTGCGCGCACCTACAATGAGCAGTTCTTC. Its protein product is CASSIVTARTYNEQFF.

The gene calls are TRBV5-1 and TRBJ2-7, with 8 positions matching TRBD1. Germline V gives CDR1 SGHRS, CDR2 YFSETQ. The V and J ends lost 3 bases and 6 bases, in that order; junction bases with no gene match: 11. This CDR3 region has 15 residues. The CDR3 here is CASSSGRTGFVEQYF. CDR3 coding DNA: TGCGCCAGCAGCTCGGGAAGGACAGGGTTCGTCGAGCAGTACTTC.

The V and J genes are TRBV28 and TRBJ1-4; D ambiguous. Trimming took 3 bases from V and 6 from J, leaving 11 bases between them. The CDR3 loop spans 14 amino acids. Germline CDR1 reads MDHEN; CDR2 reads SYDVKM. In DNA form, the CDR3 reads TGTGCCAGCAGTTTCCCCAACATCCATGAAAAACTGTTTTTT. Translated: CASSFPNIHEKLFF.

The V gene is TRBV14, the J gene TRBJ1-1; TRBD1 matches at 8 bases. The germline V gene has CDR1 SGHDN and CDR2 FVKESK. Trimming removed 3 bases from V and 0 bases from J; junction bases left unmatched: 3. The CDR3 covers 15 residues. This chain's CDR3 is CASSQFRGLNTEAFF. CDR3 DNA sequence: TGTGCCAGCAGCCAGTTCAGGGGGCTGAACACTGAAGCTTTCTTT.

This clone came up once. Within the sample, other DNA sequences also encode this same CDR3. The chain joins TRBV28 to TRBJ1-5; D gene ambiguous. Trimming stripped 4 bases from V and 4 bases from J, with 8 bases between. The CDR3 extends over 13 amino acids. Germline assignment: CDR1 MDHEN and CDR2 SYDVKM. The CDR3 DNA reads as TGTGCCAGCAGTTCAAGCGGAAATCAGCCCCAGCATTTT. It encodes CASSSSGNQPQHF.

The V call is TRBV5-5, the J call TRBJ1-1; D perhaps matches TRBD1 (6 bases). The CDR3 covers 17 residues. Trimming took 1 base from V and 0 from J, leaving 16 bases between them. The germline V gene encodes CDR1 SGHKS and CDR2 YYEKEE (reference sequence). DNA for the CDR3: TGTGCCAGCAGCTTGAAGAGGGGGAGAGTTATGAACACTGAAGCTTTCTTT. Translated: CASSLKRGRVMNTEAFF.

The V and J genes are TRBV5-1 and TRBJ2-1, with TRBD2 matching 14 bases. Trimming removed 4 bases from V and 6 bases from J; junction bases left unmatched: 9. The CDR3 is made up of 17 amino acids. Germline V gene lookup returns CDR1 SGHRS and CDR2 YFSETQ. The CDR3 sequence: CASSAPGLAGARNEQFF. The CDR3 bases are TGCGCCAGCAGCGCGCCGGGACTAGCGGGAGCTCGCAATGAGCAGTTCTTC. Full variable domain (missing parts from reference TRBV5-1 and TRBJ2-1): KAGVTQTPRYLIKTRGQQVTLSCSPISGHRSVSWYQQTPGQGLQFLFEYFSETQRNKGNFPGRFSGRQFSNSRSEMNVSTLELGDSALYLCASSAPGLAGARNEQFFGPGTRLTVL.